This T cell receptor beta chain was observed in a study of blood T cell repertoires in COVID-19. Study details: PBMCs, B-cell-depleted T cells, or T cells provided the cDNA or gDNA that made up the material.

This CDR3 has 13 amino acids. Germline V gives CDR1 GTSNPN, CDR2 SVGIG (reference sequence). V was pared by 2 bases and J by 1 base, with 8 bases between. In the authors' methods: Amplification from reference gene primers served as the basis for estimated nucleated cell counts. The method was immunoSEQ multiplex PCR; TCRdb's version includes in-frame clones alone and lacks a portion of them. The V and J calls and the clone size are those of that table, but D and trimming were determined from the DNA. The sample comprises 180,000 or so clones, more than 85% of which are singletons, and roughly 7.3% rests with the top ten.

Sequencing input: peripheral blood. V is TRBV30 and J is TRBJ1-1; perhaps TRBD1 as D (5 bases). This sequence was found in an elderly woman in a cohort sampled during active or convalescent COVID-19. The CDR3 DNA reads as TGTGCCTGGAGTCTGACAGCGAACACTGAAGCTTTCTTT. Encoded protein: CAWSLTANTEAFF.